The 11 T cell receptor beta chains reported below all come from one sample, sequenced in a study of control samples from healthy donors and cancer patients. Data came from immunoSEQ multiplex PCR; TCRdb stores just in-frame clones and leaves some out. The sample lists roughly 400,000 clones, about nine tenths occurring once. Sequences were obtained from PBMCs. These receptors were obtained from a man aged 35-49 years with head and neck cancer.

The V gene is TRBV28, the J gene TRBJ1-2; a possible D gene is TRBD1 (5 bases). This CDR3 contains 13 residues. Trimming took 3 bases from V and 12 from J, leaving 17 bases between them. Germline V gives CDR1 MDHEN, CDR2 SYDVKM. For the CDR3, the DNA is TGTGCCAGCAGTTTCAATCTGGGGACCATGGACACCTTC. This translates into CASSFNLGTMDTF.

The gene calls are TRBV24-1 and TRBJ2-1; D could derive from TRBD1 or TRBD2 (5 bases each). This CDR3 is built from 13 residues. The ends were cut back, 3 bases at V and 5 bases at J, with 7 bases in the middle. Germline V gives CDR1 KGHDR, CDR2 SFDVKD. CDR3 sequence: CATSDLGDNEQFF. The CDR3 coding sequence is TGTGCCACCAGTGATCTGGGGGACAATGAGCAGTTCTTC.

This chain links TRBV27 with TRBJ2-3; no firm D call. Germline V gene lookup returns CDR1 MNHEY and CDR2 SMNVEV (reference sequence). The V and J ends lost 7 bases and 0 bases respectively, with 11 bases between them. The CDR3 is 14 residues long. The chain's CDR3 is CASKPGLSTDTQYF. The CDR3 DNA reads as TGTGCCAGCAAACCGGGCCTAAGCACAGATACGCAGTATTTT.

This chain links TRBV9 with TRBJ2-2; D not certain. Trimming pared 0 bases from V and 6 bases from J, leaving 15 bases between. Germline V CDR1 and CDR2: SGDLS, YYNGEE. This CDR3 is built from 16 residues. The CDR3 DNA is TGTGCCAGCAGCGTAGCTCTTGCCTCACGGCCCGGGGAGCTGTTTTTT. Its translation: CASSVALASRPGELFF.

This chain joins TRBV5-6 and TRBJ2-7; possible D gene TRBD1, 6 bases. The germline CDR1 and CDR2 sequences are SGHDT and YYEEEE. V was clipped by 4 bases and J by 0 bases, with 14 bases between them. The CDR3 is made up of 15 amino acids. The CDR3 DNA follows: TGTGCCAGCAGCCCAAGCACAGGGTTCTCCTACGAGCAGTACTTC. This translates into CASSPSTGFSYEQYF.

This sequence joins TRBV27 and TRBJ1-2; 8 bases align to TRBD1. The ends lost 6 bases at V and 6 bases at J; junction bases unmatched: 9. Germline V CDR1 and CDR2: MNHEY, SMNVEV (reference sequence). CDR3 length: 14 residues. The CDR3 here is CASRNLAGGNGYTF. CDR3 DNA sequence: TGTGCCAGCAGAAATTTGGCAGGGGGCAATGGCTACACCTTC.

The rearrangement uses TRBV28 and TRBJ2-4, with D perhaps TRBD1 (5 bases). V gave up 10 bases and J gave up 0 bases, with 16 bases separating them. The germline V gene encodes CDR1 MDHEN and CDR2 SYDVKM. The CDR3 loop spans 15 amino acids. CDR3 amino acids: CATEDSSLAKNIQYF. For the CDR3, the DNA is TGTGCCACCGAAGACAGCTCACTAGCCAAAAACATTCAGTACTTC.

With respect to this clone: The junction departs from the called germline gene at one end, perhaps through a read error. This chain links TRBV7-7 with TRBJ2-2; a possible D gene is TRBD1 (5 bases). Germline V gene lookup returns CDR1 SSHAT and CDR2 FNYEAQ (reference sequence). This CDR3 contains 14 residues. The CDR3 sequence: CASSLVQGTGELFF. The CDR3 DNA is TGTGCTAGCAGCTTAGTCCAGGGAACCGGGGAGCTGTTTTTT.

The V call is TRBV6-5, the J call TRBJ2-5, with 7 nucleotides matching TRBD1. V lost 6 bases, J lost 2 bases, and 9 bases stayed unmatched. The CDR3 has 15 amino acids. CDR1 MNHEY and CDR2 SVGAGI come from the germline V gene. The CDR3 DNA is TGTGCCAGCAGACACACGAGGACAGGACAAGAGACCCAGTACTTC. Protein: CASRHTRTGQETQYF.

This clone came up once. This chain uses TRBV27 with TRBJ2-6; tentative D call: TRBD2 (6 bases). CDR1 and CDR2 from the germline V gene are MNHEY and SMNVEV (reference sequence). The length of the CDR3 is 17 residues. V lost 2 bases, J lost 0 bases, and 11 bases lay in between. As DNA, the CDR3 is TGTGCCAGCAGTTTAGTGGGCGGGAACTCTGGGGCCAACGTCCTGACTTTC. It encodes CASSLVGGNSGANVLTF.

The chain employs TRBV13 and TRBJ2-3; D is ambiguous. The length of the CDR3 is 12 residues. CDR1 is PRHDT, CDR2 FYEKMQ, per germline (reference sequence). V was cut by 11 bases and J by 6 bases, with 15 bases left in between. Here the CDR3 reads CASMGGDDTQYF. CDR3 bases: TGTGCCTCCATGGGCGGAGATGATACGCAGTATTTT. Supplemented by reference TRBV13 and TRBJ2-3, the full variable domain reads AAGVIQSPRHLIKEKRETATLKCYPIPRHDTVYWYQQGPGQDPQFLISFYEKMQSDKGSIPDRFSAQQFSDYHSELNMSSLELGDSALYFCASMGGDDTQYFGPGTRLTVL.